What follows are 7 T cell receptor beta chains derived from one specimen sequenced in a study of T cells after yellow fever vaccination. TCRdb re-called the 5' RACE reads through MiXCR, storing one row per CDR3 protein. The table includes approximately 180,000 distinct CDR3 sequences, approximately 6.2% detected once. The sample consisted of CD4+ T cells sorted from PBMCs, taken on the day of the first yellow fever vaccination. The receptors shown here come from a man aged 18 to 29 who received the YFV17D yellow fever vaccine.

This clonotype has a count of ten or more. The CDR3 nucleotides are TGCGCCAGCAGCCGGGGGGACAGGGGGTTTGACAATGAGCAGTTCTTC. Its protein product is CASSRGDRGFDNEQFF. The V call is TRBV5-1, the J call TRBJ2-1; 11 bases match TRBD1. J lost 5 bases, V lost 4 bases, and 8 bases had no gene match. Germline CDR1 is SGHRS and CDR2 is YFSETQ. The CDR3 sequence is 16 residues long.

In its sample, this clonotype was seen many times. The chain recombines TRBV6-2 or TRBV6-3 with TRBJ1-5; the D is unclear. The CDR3 is 14 amino acids. Germline lookup yields CDR1 MNHEY and CDR2 SVGEGT. Trimming pared 5 bases from V and 4 bases from J, leaving 12 bases between. In DNA, the CDR3 is TGTGCCAGCAGTCGGACGGCCGGTAATCAGCCCCAGCATTTT. It yields the protein CASSRTAGNQPQHF.

This clonotype showed up many times. The rearrangement uses TRBV28 and TRBJ2-7; perhaps TRBD1 as D (6 bases). The V end lost 6 bases, the J end lost 0 bases, and 15 bases lay between the germline ends. The CDR3 has 15 residues. Germline V lookup: CDR1 MDHEN, CDR2 SYDVKM. The CDR3 DNA follows: TGTGCCAGCAGCTCAGGGGCGGGCAGCTCCTACGAGCAGTACGTC. Residues: CASSSGAGSSYEQYV.

Note on this clonotype: At one end the junction does not follow the germline gene, possibly because of a read error. The V gene is TRBV27, the J gene TRBJ2-1, with D tentatively TRBD1 (6 bases). The CDR3 has 13 residues. Looked up from germline, CDR1 is MNHEY and CDR2 is SMNVEV (reference sequence). The CDR3 protein is CASSLSPRTGLFF. The CDR3, as DNA: TGTGCCAGCAGTCTATCCCCAAGAACAGGGTTGTTCTTC.

This clonotype was picked up many times. The chain recombines TRBV29-1 with TRBJ2-1; 10 positions match TRBD1. Looked up from germline, CDR1 is SQVTM and CDR2 is ANQGSEA. This CDR3 has 15 amino acids. The V gene end was trimmed by 7 bases and the J gene end by 7 bases; junction bases not matched to a gene: 13. CDR3 sequence (DNA): TGCAGCGCCGGCAGGGTGACAGGGGGCTTTAATGAGCAGTTCTTC. Translation: CSAGRVTGGFNEQFF.

In its sample, this clonotype was seen a few times. The chain is built from TRBV19 and TRBJ2-1, with 7 bases matching TRBD1. The CDR3 runs 16 residues. The ends lost 6 bases at V and 0 bases at J; junction bases unmatched: 8. Per the germline V gene, CDR1 is LNHDA and CDR2 is SQIVND (reference sequence). The CDR3 spells CASRETGRSSYNEQFF. The CDR3 DNA reads as TGTGCCAGTAGAGAGACAGGGCGAAGCTCCTACAATGAGCAGTTCTTC.

The chain employs TRBV4-3 and TRBJ1-6; D possibly corresponds to TRBD1 (6 bases). CDR3 length equals 15 residues. Trimming took off 4 bases at V and 10 bases at J, with 17 bases between the two ends. Germline CDR1 LGHNA, CDR2 YSLEER. For the CDR3, the DNA is TGCGCCAGCAGCCGGGGTACAGGGTTGGAATCACCCCTCCACTTT. Protein: CASSRGTGLESPLHF.